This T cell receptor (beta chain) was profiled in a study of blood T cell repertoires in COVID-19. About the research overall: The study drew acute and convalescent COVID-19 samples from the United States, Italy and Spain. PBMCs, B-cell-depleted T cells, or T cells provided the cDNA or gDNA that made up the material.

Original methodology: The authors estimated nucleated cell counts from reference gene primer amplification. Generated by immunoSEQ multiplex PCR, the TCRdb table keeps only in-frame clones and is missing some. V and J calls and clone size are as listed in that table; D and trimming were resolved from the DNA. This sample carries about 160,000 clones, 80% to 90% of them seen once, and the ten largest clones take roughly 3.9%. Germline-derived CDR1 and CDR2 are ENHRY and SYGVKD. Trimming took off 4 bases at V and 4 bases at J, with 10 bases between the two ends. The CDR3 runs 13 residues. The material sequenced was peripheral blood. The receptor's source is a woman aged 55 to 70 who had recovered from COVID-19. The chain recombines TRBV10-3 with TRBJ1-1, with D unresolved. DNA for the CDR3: TGTGCCATCAGTGGAGCGGGAGGCACTGAAGCTTTCTTT. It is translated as CAISGAGGTEAFF.